Following are 8 T cell receptor beta chains from one sample sequenced in a study of cytomegalovirus exposure and HLA in healthy donors. The PCR employed 60 Vbeta primers together with 13 Jbeta primers. TCRdb keeps only in-frame clones here, not all; method: immunoSEQ multiplex PCR. The sample lists approximately 200,000 clones, around 79% occurring once. Sequencing was carried out using PBMCs. The source is a girl aged 2 to 9 in good health and CMV-seronegative.

This chain connects TRBV10-3 to TRBJ2-7; maybe TRBD2 (6 bases). The germline V gene has CDR1 ENHRY and CDR2 SYGVKD. This CDR3 region has 14 residues. V lost 8 bases, J lost 6 bases, and 20 bases lay in between. The CDR3 loop reads CAIGGNPGKFEQYF. Written as DNA, the CDR3 is TGTGCCATCGGAGGGAACCCGGGGAAGTTCGAGCAGTACTTC.

The DNA for the CDR3 is TGTGCCAGCAGTGAAGGATTGGGCAGGACTAACTATGGCTACACCTTC. This sequence encodes CASSEGLGRTNYGYTF. The gene calls are TRBV6-1 and TRBJ1-2; D is undetermined. V gave up 1 base and J gave up 0 bases, with 12 bases separating them. Germline V gene sequence: CDR1 MNHNS, CDR2 SASEGT. The CDR3 has 16 amino acids.

The chain has TRBV2 and TRBJ1-6; D not resolved. The germline V gene encodes CDR1 SNHLY and CDR2 FYNNEI. CDR3 length: 12 amino acids. Trimming removed 6 bases at V and 14 bases at J, with 14 bases between. This CDR3 reads CASSFGPTALHF. The CDR3, as DNA: TGTGCCAGCAGCTTTGGTCCCACGGCCCTCCACTTT.

CDR3 in DNA: TGTGCCAGCAGTTATGGTGGTGGACACCGCTATGGCTACACCTTC. Translating gives CASSYGGGHRYGYTF. The J gene is TRBJ1-2, the V gene TRBV6-5; D is possibly TRBD1 (5 bases). CDR3 length equals 15 residues. V was trimmed by 3 bases and J by 4 bases, leaving 15 bases between them. The germline V gene encodes CDR1 MNHEY and CDR2 SVGAGI.

V is TRBV28 and J is TRBJ2-7; 9 bases map to TRBD1. V lost 6 bases, J lost 4 bases, and 7 bases stayed unmatched. Germline values: CDR1 MDHEN, CDR2 SYDVKM. This CDR3 contains 14 residues. The CDR3 sequence: CASRRQGGGYEQYF. The CDR3, as DNA: TGTGCCAGCAGACGACAGGGGGGTGGGTACGAGCAGTACTTC.

The table lists this clone with a count of one. The chain uses TRBV19 and TRBJ1-1, with D unclear. The CDR3 runs to 11 residues. V was cut by 1 base and J by 6 bases, with 3 bases left in between. Germline V gene lookup returns CDR1 LNHDA and CDR2 SQIVND (reference sequence). CDR3 residues: CASSIGAEAFF. In DNA form, the CDR3 reads TGTGCCAGTAGTATAGGCGCTGAAGCTTTCTTT. The variable domain in full, completed from reference TRBV19 and TRBJ1-1, reads DGGITQSPKYLFRKEGQNVTLSCEQNLNHDAMYWYRQDPGQGLRLIYYSQIVNDFQKGDIAEGYSVSREKKESFPLTVTSAQKNPTAFYLCASSIGAEAFFGQGTRLTVV.

V gene TRBV5-1 combines with J gene TRBJ2-1; TRBD2 matches at 7 bases. Germline CDR1 SGHRS, CDR2 YFSETQ. The junction had 21 bases not matched to a gene; V was cut back by 3 bases and J by 9 bases. The CDR3 runs 18 residues. The CDR3 is CASSSEGPSGNLVVEQFF. CDR3 DNA: TGCGCCAGCAGCTCAGAGGGGCCTAGCGGAAACCTGGTGGTTGAGCAGTTCTTC. The full variable domain, rest sourced from reference TRBV5-1 and TRBJ2-1, is KAGVTQTPRYLIKTRGQQVTLSCSPISGHRSVSWYQQTPGQGLQFLFEYFSETQRNKGNFPGRFSGRQFSNSRSEMNVSTLELGDSALYLCASSSEGPSGNLVVEQFFGPGTRLTVL.

The V and J genes are TRBV2 and TRBJ2-1; TRBD2 matches at 9 bases. Trimming removed 6 bases from V and 6 bases from J; junction bases left unmatched: 9. The CDR3 runs to 15 residues. The V gene's germline CDR1 is SNHLY and CDR2 FYNNEI. The CDR3 region has the DNA TGTGCCAGCAGCTTACTAGCGGGCCTTTTCAATGAGCAGTTCTTC. Translated: CASSLLAGLFNEQFF.